The 7 T cell receptor beta chains reported below all come from one sample, sequenced in a study of T-cell reconstitution after alpha-beta-depleted transplantation in children (dated by TCRdb to the mid-2010s). The library was made by PCR. The data were produced on an Illumina HiSeq 2500. TCR libraries were prepared with molecular barcoding, using unique molecular identifiers to normalize TCRbeta repertoire quantification. The public reads were reprocessed in TCRdb via fastp at Q25 and MiXCR, keeping in-frame beta chains. Records with the same CDR3 protein are collapsed into one entry carrying the most frequent genes and DNA. This sample has about 610,000 distinct CDR3 sequences in its table, and about 10% of those were observed once. Together, the top ten hold less than 4.5% of the sample. Source: PBMCs from the stem cell graft donor, taken from the stem cell graft. The receptors were sampled from a human donor who donated a stem cell graft to a child with acute myeloid leukemia.

The rearrangement uses TRBV7-2 and TRBJ2-7; a possible D gene is TRBD2 (5 bases). The V gene's germline CDR1 is SGHTA and CDR2 FQGNSA. V lost 4 bases and J 9 bases, leaving 10 bases between the germline ends. The CDR3 extends over 11 amino acids. The CDR3 loop is CASSSGKWQYF. The CDR3 region has the DNA TGTGCCAGCAGCTCGGGGAAGTGGCAGTACTTC.

V usage is TRBV28 and J usage is TRBJ2-7; D is possibly TRBD2 (6 bases). V dropped 3 bases and J dropped 6 bases, with 15 bases sitting between them. This CDR3 has 14 amino acids. Germline CDR1 and CDR2: MDHEN and SYDVKM. The CDR3 coding sequence is TGTGCCAGCAGTTTGAAGACGGGAGTAGGCGAGCAGTACTTC. This translates into CASSLKTGVGEQYF.

This clonotype was recorded a few times. This chain links TRBV7-6 with TRBJ2-1, with a possible D match to TRBD2 (5 bases). CDR1 and CDR2 (germline): SGHVS, FNYEAQ. V lost 5 bases to trimming and J lost 6 bases, with 23 bases between them. The CDR3 extends over 17 amino acids. CDR3 in DNA: TGTGCCAGCAGCCCTAGACCTCCACTTACTAGTTTCAATGAGCAGTTCTTC. This sequence encodes CASSPRPPLTSFNEQFF. The whole variable domain, filled in from reference TRBV7-6 and TRBJ2-1, reads GAGVSQSPRYKVTKRGQDVALRCDPISGHVSLYWYRQALGQGPEFLTYFNYEAQQDKSGLPNDRFSAERPEGSISTLTIQRTEQRDSAMYRCASSPRPPLTSFNEQFFGPGTRLTVL.

This clonotype has at least ten counts. This chain connects TRBV20-1 to TRBJ2-1, with 9 bases lining up with TRBD1. Germline loops: CDR1 DFQATT, CDR2 SNEGSKA (reference sequence). This CDR3 is built from 14 residues. Losses at the gene ends were 3 bases for V and 6 bases for J; bases not matched to a gene: 6. CDR3 loop: CSARPGQGINEQFF. The CDR3 nucleotides read TGCAGTGCTAGGCCGGGACAGGGTATCAATGAGCAGTTCTTC.

V gene TRBV9 combines with J gene TRBJ1-1; D gene unclear. From germline, CDR1 is SGDLS and CDR2 YYNGEE. Trimming cost V 0 bases and J 2 bases, with 17 bases left between them. The CDR3 has 17 amino acids. CDR3 amino acids: CASSVGVDLETNTEAFF. The CDR3 bases are TGTGCCAGCAGCGTAGGGGTGGATTTGGAGACAAACACTGAAGCTTTCTTT.

V is TRBV11-2 and J is TRBJ2-6; 9 bases fit TRBD1. V shed 8 bases and J 0 bases; nucleotides not matched to a gene: 8. Germline CDR1 reads SGHAT; CDR2 reads FQNNGV. The CDR3 is made up of 17 amino acids. The CDR3 bases are TGTGCCAGCGGACGGGACAGGGCCCTCTCTGGGGCCAACGTCCTGACTTTC. This gives the protein CASGRDRALSGANVLTF.

This clonotype was observed at least ten times. The V gene is TRBV28, the J gene TRBJ1-1; a weak D match, TRBD1 (5 bases). The CDR3 has 13 amino acids. Germline-derived CDR1 and CDR2 are MDHEN and SYDVKM. V was shortened by 7 bases and J by 8 bases, with 17 bases between the two germline ends. The CDR3 sequence: CASNSRGQREAFF. CDR3 nucleotide sequence: TGTGCCAGCAACAGTCGGGGCCAGAGGGAAGCTTTCTTT. Drawing the rest from reference TRBV28 and TRBJ1-1, the complete variable domain is DVKVTQSSRYLVKRTGEKVFLECVQDMDHENMFWYRQDPGLGLRLIYFSYDVKMKEKGDIPEGYSVSREKKERFSLILESASTNQTSMYLCASNSRGQREAFFGQGTRLTVV.